These T cell receptor beta chains were read from a single sample in a study of cytomegalovirus exposure and HLA in healthy donors. The repertoire was sequenced with immunoSEQ multiplex PCR; TCRdb's copy has only in-frame clones and lacks some. Here the sample table reports about 160,000 clones. Sequenced sample: PBMCs. All receptors derive from a woman in her forties or fifties in good health and CMV-seronegative. CDR3s include the opening cysteine and the closing phenylalanine or tryptophan. Each record gives: V gene, CDR3 protein.

>TRBV4-3
CASSHVGQDLTMRQFF
>TRBV18
CASSPVWQGGQETQYF
>TRBV30
CAWSRLANTGELFF
>TRBV2
CASSDSGRTGVGEAFF
>TRBV5-4
CASSLGWSGNEQFF
>TRBV7-9
CASSLARGVAHEQFF
>TRBV23-1
CASSQKDSQGTDTQYF
>TRBV7-7
CASSRMGGGETQYF
>TRBV4-2
CASSQGGPGTGGSPLHF
>TRBV9
CASSVDGRTGGWETQYF
>TRBV4-3
CASSQGLAATYEQYF
>TRBV5-5
CASSLGPERTQYF
>TRBV27
CASSLGSPVMNTEAFF
>TRBV14
CASSQDGVYNSPLHF
>TRBV5-1
CASSFRRGGDEQFF
>TRBV28
CASSPPGQGLAGGYTF
>TRBV5-4
CASSLNTVYEQYF
>TRBV6-5
CATQTTAHYGYTF
>TRBV6-5
CASSPPGYNEQFF
>TRBV19
CASSTLPGHDYEQYF
>TRBV5-1
CASSLDPGEGNTIYF
>TRBV5-1
CASSLIGGSNTGELFF
>TRBV20-1
CSVPGLEGTF
>TRBV2
CASTPRGNTEAFF
>TRBV30
CAWRTGPSTDTQYF
>TRBV9
CASSDRALGGETQYF
>TRBV4-1
CASSQYPEQGEAFF
>TRBV18
CASSPIEPGNEQFF
>TRBV11-3
CASSDGGVTDTQYF
>TRBV10-3
CAISGIDNQPQHF
>TRBV5-1
CASSFVGQTSGNTIYF
>TRBV6-1
CASFPLGGGYEQYF
>TRBV30
CAWSVTVETQYF
>TRBV15
CATSRDWDRENSPLHF
>TRBV9
CASSPGTSLVAYEQYF
>TRBV4-1
CASSQVGRQGNSPLHF
>TRBV5-1
CASSLGGEDYEQYF
>TRBV7-9
CASSLYVSQAFF
>TRBV19
CASSFLGVYTEAFF
>TRBV9
CASSGWTGMGTEAFF
>TRBV30
CAWGQGSNQPQHF
>TRBV7-2
CASSSGGTDTFEQYF
>TRBV6-5
CASSSQGNTEAFF
>TRBV5-1
CASSTVGGNSGNTIYF
>TRBV25-1
CASSAPGGARGETQYF
>TRBV6-5
CASSYSVTGETEAFF
>TRBV18
CASSRGQGNYGYTF
>TRBV6-6
CASSKVGGNQPQHF
>TRBV6-5
CASSYGLQPNEKLFF
>TRBV5-4
CASSRSEGVPWYTEAFF
>TRBV18
CASSESGRGSYEQYF
>TRBV30
CAWSRDFSGNTIYF
>TRBV18
CASSRGTNNLTPYEQYF
>TRBV7-9
CASSPPLVLSPLHF
>TRBV5-1
CASRPYLDSRNEQFF